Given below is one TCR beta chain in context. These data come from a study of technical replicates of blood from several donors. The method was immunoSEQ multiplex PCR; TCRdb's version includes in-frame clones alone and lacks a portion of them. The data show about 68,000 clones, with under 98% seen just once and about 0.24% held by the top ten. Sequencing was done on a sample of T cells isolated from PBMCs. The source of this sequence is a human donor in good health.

CDR3 in DNA: TGTGCCAGCAGTTTCTCAGGGTCCGGAGGCTACACCTTC. Its protein is CASSFSGSGGYTF. The chain is built from TRBV27 and TRBJ1-2, with D possibly matching TRBD1 (5 bases). Trimming stripped 3 bases from V and 8 bases from J, with 13 bases between. The CDR3 has 13 residues. The germline V gene encodes CDR1 MNHEY and CDR2 SMNVEV (reference sequence).